This T cell receptor beta chain originates from a study of blood T cell repertoires in COVID-19. Overall study context: Collection of acute and convalescent COVID-19 samples took place in the United States, Italy and Spain. PBMCs, B-cell-depleted T cells, or T cells were the source of the cDNA or gDNA that made up the material.

How the authors handled the data: Amplifying reference gene primers gave estimates of nucleated cell counts. The data were produced by immunoSEQ multiplex PCR, yet TCRdb's version contains in-frame clones alone and is incomplete. V and J calls and clone size come straight from that table; D and trimming were deduced from the DNA. This table has 360,000 or so clones, 90% appearing once. This CDR3 is built from 15 residues. The germline V gene encodes CDR1 SGHTA and CDR2 FQGNSA. Germline trimming cut 4 bases from V and 9 bases from J; bases unmatched to any gene: 9. What was sequenced was peripheral blood. The TCR originated in a young man with active or convalescent COVID-19. V and J are TRBV7-2 and TRBJ1-5; 10 nucleotides match TRBD1. Here the CDR3 reads CASSSRDRGSPPQHF. In nucleotides, the CDR3 is TGTGCCAGCAGCTCCCGGGACAGGGGATCTCCGCCCCAGCATTTT.